This T cell receptor (beta chain) emerged from a study of control samples from healthy donors and cancer patients. Some clones are missing from TCRdb's copy, which holds only in-frame ones; the method was immunoSEQ multiplex PCR. The sample has roughly 59,000 clones, 92% seen once; the top ten hold around 1.7%. CDR3 length: 13 amino acids. Germline V gene sequence: CDR1 MRHNA, CDR2 SNTAGT. Trimming left V 6 bases short and J 4 bases short, with 10 bases between. The receptor's source is a man aged 35 to 55 with colorectal cancer. The sample consisted of PBMCs. The J gene is TRBJ1-5, the V gene TRBV6-4; D remains unclear. CDR3 sequence: CASSPEANQPQHF. Written as DNA, the CDR3 is TGTGCCAGCAGCCCTGAGGCTAATCAGCCCCAGCATTTT.